By share of the sample, the clone carrying this T cell receptor (beta chain) is medium-sized. What it recognizes is unknown. Bulk tumor genomic DNA served as template, at around 580 ng per sample. From each primary tumor, several far-apart biopsies were obtained during surgery. Curative surgery was undertaken by patients, who had untreated, newly diagnosed non-small cell lung cancer. Curative-intent surgery was being performed on the donors, who were patients newly diagnosed with non-small cell lung cancer. This record belongs to a study of immune heterogeneity within non-small cell lung tumors. Looking at the study overall: There were a few squamous cell carcinomas, approximately 9 non-squamous carcinomas and 1 tumor not otherwise specified.

Using 32 V and 13 J primers, multiplex PCR amplified TCR beta CDR3. TCRdb ran MiXCR on the multiplex PCR reads and lists one entry per CDR3 protein. Here the sample spans some 11,000 distinct CDR3 sequences, about a fifth being singletons. The study's findings and limits: Comparison across individual patients showed largely distinct high-frequency T-cell receptor beta clonotypes. Recurrence of identical dominant CDR3 beta clonotypes was observed across tumor sites within a patient, alongside site-unique high-frequency clones.

The TCR sequence derives from a man between 60 and 75 years old with non-small cell lung cancer. Sequenced input: lung tumor tissue.

The CDR3 protein is CATSESGGPIADTQYF. The CDR3 DNA reads as TGTGCCACCAGTGAGTCGGGCGGTCCTATCGCAGATACGCAGTATTTT. V gene TRBV24-1 combines with J gene TRBJ2-3, with D hard to call. The CDR3 has 16 residues. V was trimmed by 4 bases and J by 4 bases, leaving 17 bases between them. Germline V gene data show CDR1 as KGHDR and CDR2 as SFDVKD.